The clone carrying this TCR beta chain was seen a single time. The antigen is unknown. Germline assignment: CDR1 LGHNA and CDR2 YNFKEQ. CDR3 length equals 14 residues. V was trimmed by 0 bases and J by 0 bases, leaving 5 bases between them. Assay used: immunoSEQ multiplex PCR; TCRdb lists only in-frame clones, some missing. The sample records fewer than 1.4 million clones, around 82% being singletons. This specimen belongs to a study of shared clonotypes between healthy human individuals. Study outcomes and limitations: Rarefaction showed that sequencing of sorted subsets was incomplete (despite large depth).

Adult donors, all healthy and HIV-negative, had no recent acute infections or vaccinations. Only Caucasian adults living in Nashville, Tennessee made up the donor group. CD4+ cell separation produced CD45RA+ naive and CD45RA-negative memory subsets. The sequence came from a young man in good health. Some clones in this sample may be carry-over from other donors' samples. This rearrangement joins TRBV4-2 to TRBJ2-5, with no clear D. The sample consisted of memory CD4+ T cells from PBMCs. Subset given: CD45RA-negative fraction. The CDR3 here is CASSQDIYQETQYF. The DNA for the CDR3 is TGTGCCAGCAGCCAAGATATCTACCAAGAGACCCAGTACTTC.